Below are 18 T cell receptor beta chains sequenced from a single sample in a study of T cell responses to AZD1222 COVID-19 vaccine. The assay was immunoSEQ multiplex PCR, and TCRdb's table has in-frame clones only and misses some. The data contain under 100,000 clones, around nine tenths of them singletons. Sample: peripheral blood, taken on day 0 of AZD1222 vaccination. These receptors were collected from an adult in good health.

The chain carries TRBV4-1 and TRBJ1-2; D is possibly TRBD1 (5 bases). V was trimmed by 0 bases and J by 4 bases, leaving 15 bases between them. The length of the CDR3 is 16 residues. Germline loops: CDR1 MGHRA, CDR2 YSYEKL. This chain's CDR3 is CASSQDAGPRGYGYTF. DNA of the CDR3: TGCGCCAGCAGCCAAGATGCGGGACCGCGTGGCTATGGCTACACCTTC.

The chain employs TRBV5-1 and TRBJ2-1; TRBD2 matches at 14 bases. This CDR3 region has 17 residues. Germline V lookup: CDR1 SGHRS, CDR2 YFSETQ. The V segment lost 0 bases and the J segment 10 bases; nucleotides outside the gene matches: 9. CDR3 sequence: CASSLVSTSGRAREQFF. The CDR3 bases are TGCGCCAGCAGCTTGGTGTCGACTAGCGGGAGGGCCCGGGAGCAGTTCTTC.

The chain recombines TRBV30 with TRBJ1-4; the match to TRBD1 covers 9 bases. Germline V gene lookup returns CDR1 GTSNPN and CDR2 SVGIG (reference sequence). Unmatched junction bases numbered 2, after V lost 2 bases and J lost 7 bases. The CDR3 covers 13 residues. Written as DNA, the CDR3 is TGTGCCTGGAGTTCGGGACAGGGTGAAAAACTGTTTTTT. This sequence encodes CAWSSGQGEKLFF.

This rearrangement joins TRBV1 to TRBJ2-7. TRBV1 is shown as a pseudogene. This CDR3 spans 16 amino acids. CDR3 amino acids: CTSSKPGLPRSYEQYF. CDR3 sequence (DNA): TGCACCAGCAGCAAGCCCGGGCTGCCGAGGTCCTACGAGCAGTACTTC.

In this sample, this clone turned up once. The chain has TRBV30 and TRBJ1-6; D is possibly TRBD1 (5 bases). Germline CDR1 reads GTSNPN; CDR2 reads SVGIG (reference sequence). V was pared by 4 bases and J by 0 bases, with 13 bases between. The CDR3 runs 16 residues. Here the CDR3 reads CAWNPGGNSYNSPLHF. CDR3 in DNA: TGTGCCTGGAACCCTGGGGGGAACTCCTATAATTCACCCCTCCACTTT.

The chain joins TRBV7-3 to TRBJ2-3; D unresolved. There are 12 residues in the CDR3. Per germline, CDR1 SGHTA and CDR2 FQGTGA. Trimming removed 1 base at V and 6 bases at J, with 5 bases between. CDR3 in DNA: TGTGCCAGCAGCTTAAATGCCGATACGCAGTATTTT. Translation gives CASSLNADTQYF. Full variable domain (outside the CDR3, taken from reference TRBV7-3 and TRBJ2-3): GAGVSQTPSNKVTEKGKYVELRCDPISGHTALYWYRQSLGQGPEFLIYFQGTGAADDSGLPNDRFFAVRPEGSVSTLKIQRTERGDSAVYLCASSLNADTQYFGPGTRLTVL.

This chain joins TRBV28 and TRBJ1-1; D uncertain. The germline CDR1 and CDR2 sequences are MDHEN and SYDVKM. V gave up 6 bases and J gave up 11 bases, with 19 bases separating them. The CDR3 is 13 residues long. DNA for the CDR3: TGTGCCAGCAGAGATCCGACGGGTGTGCGGGCTTTCTTT. Amino acid sequence: CASRDPTGVRAFF. Together with reference TRBV28 and TRBJ1-1, the CDR3 gives the full variable domain: DVKVTQSSRYLVKRTGEKVFLECVQDMDHENMFWYRQDPGLGLRLIYFSYDVKMKEKGDIPEGYSVSREKKERFSLILESASTNQTSMYLCASRDPTGVRAFFGQGTRLTVV.

The CDR3 nucleotides are TGCGCCAGCAGCCCCGAGTTTGCTTCGTTAGGGCAGTATTTT. It codes for CASSPEFASLGQYF. The rearrangement uses TRBV5-1 and TRBJ2-3; D call uncertain. V shed 4 bases and J shed 11 bases, with 20 bases lying between them. Germline V CDR1 and CDR2: SGHRS, YFSETQ. This CDR3 has 14 residues.

This chain links TRBV6-5 with TRBJ2-1; the D gene could be TRBD1 or TRBD2 (6 bases each). The V and J ends lost 6 bases and 9 bases respectively, with 21 bases between them. Germline V CDR1 and CDR2: MNHEY, SVGAGI. The CDR3 is made up of 15 amino acids. The CDR3 spells CASRLPGHRRGEQFF. The CDR3 bases are TGTGCCAGCAGGCTCCCGGGACATAGGAGGGGTGAGCAGTTCTTC.

This clone was seen once. This rearrangement joins TRBV10-3 to TRBJ2-2, with 9 positions matching TRBD2. The CDR3 spans 18 residues. The germline V gene has CDR1 ENHRY and CDR2 SYGVKD. Unmatched junction bases numbered 13, after V lost 3 bases and J lost 5 bases. The CDR3: CAISDGGSGRVETGELFF. The CDR3 coding sequence is TGTGCCATCAGTGATGGGGGTAGCGGGAGAGTAGAGACCGGGGAGCTGTTTTTT.

The chain has TRBV15 and TRBJ1-2; D is unresolved. Germline values: CDR1 LNHNV, CDR2 YYDKDF (reference sequence). V lost 1 base to trimming and J lost 3 bases, with 9 bases between them. The CDR3 covers 14 residues. CDR3 nucleotide sequence: TGTGCCACCAGCAGAGGCAGGACGGACTATGGCTACACCTTC. Translation gives CATSRGRTDYGYTF. Full variable domain (rest looked up from reference TRBV15 and TRBJ1-2): DAMVIQNPRYQVTQFGKPVTLSCSQTLNHNVMYWYQQKSSQAPKLLFHYYDKDFNNEADTPDNFQSRRPNTSFCFLDIRSPGLGDTAMYLCATSRGRTDYGYTFGSGTRLTVV.

The gene calls are TRBV29-1 and TRBJ2-1; the match to TRBD2 covers 7 bases. Trimming at V came to 5 bases and at J to 8 bases, leaving 18 bases not matched to a gene. This CDR3 is built from 16 residues. Germline CDR1 is SQVTM and CDR2 is ANQGSEA. The CDR3 region has the DNA TGCAGCGTTTCGCGGGGGACCCTGAGCCAGAGCTATGAGCAGTTCTTC. Its translation is CSVSRGTLSQSYEQFF.

This chain links TRBV28 with TRBJ2-1, with 8 bases lining up with TRBD2. This CDR3 region has 13 residues. Trimming took 6 bases from V and 7 from J; bases not matched to a gene: 5. CDR1 and CDR2 from the germline V gene are MDHEN and SYDVKM. The CDR3 sequence: CASRSGGSNEQFF. DNA of the CDR3: TGTGCCAGCAGAAGCGGGGGATCGAATGAGCAGTTCTTC.

This chain uses TRBV3-1 (or the pseudogene TRBV3-2) with TRBJ2-7; no definite D call. The CDR3 is 14 amino acids. Germline loops: CDR1 LGHDT, CDR2 YNNKEL (reference sequence). V was pared by 3 bases and J by 4 bases, with 13 bases between. Here the CDR3 reads CASSHRGAKYEQYF. CDR3 DNA sequence: TGTGCCAGCAGCCATAGAGGAGCTAAGTACGAGCAGTACTTC.

This clone occurred once. The rearrangement links TRBV15 to TRBJ2-1; 7 nucleotides match TRBD1. The CDR3 extends over 16 amino acids. The ends lost 1 base at V and 9 bases at J; junction bases unmatched: 12. Germline CDR1 is LNHNV and CDR2 is YYDKDF (reference sequence). The CDR3 is CATSRGLGQDSGEQFF. The CDR3 DNA follows: TGTGCCACCAGCAGAGGTTTAGGACAGGACTCTGGTGAGCAGTTCTTC.

The chain recombines TRBV28 with TRBJ1-5; D uncertain. The V gene lost 1 base and the J gene lost 2 bases, with 12 bases spanning the gap. The CDR3 totals 16 residues. Germline V gene lookup returns CDR1 MDHEN and CDR2 SYDVKM. The CDR3, as DNA: TGTGCCAGCAGTTTATATGCGGGGAGGGGCAATCAGCCCCAGCATTTT. Translation gives CASSLYAGRGNQPQHF. The full variable domain, its missing parts supplied by reference TRBV28 and TRBJ1-5, is DVKVTQSSRYLVKRTGEKVFLECVQDMDHENMFWYRQDPGLGLRLIYFSYDVKMKEKGDIPEGYSVSREKKERFSLILESASTNQTSMYLCASSLYAGRGNQPQHFGDGTRLSIL.

The V and J genes are TRBV7-8 and TRBJ2-1, with 14 bases fitting TRBD2. The CDR3 has 15 residues. The germline CDR1 and CDR2 sequences are SGHVS and FQNEAQ. V trimming: 11 bases; J trimming: 1 base; junction bases outside the gene matches: 4. CDR3 sequence: CAGGTSGSSYNEQFF. As DNA, the CDR3 is TGTGCCGGAGGGACTAGCGGGAGTTCCTACAATGAGCAGTTCTTC.

This rearrangement joins TRBV7-9 to TRBJ1-4; D uncertain. Germline CDR1 reads SEHNR; CDR2 reads FQNEAQ (reference sequence). This CDR3 is built from 14 residues. V lost 5 bases to trimming and J lost 7 bases, with 14 bases between them. The CDR3 protein is CASSRHTRGEKLFF. The CDR3 region has the DNA TGTGCCAGCAGCCGACACACGCGGGGTGAAAAACTGTTTTTT.